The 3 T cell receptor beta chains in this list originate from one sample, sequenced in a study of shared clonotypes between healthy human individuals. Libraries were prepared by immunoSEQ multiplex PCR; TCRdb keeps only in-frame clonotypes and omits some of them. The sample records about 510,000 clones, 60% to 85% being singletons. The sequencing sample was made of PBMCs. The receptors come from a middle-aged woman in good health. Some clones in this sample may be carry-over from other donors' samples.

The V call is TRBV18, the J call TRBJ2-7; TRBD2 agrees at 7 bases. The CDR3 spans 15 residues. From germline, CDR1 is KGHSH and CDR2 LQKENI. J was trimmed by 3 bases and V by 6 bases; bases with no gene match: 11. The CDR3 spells CASSPSSGGSYEQYF. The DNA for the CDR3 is TGTGCCAGCTCCCCTTCTTCGGGAGGCAGCTACGAGCAGTACTTC. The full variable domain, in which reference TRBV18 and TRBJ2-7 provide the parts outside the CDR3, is NAGVMQNPRHLVRRRGQEARLRCSPMKGHSHVYWYRQLPEEGLKFMVYLQKENIIDESGMPKERFSAEFPKEGPSILRIQQVVRGDSAAYFCASSPSSGGSYEQYFGPGTRLTVT.

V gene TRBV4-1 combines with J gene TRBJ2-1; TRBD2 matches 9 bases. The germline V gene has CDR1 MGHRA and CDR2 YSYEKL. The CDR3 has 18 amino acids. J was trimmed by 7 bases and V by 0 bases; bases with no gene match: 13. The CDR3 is CASSQESIASGRSNEQFF. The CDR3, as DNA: TGCGCCAGCAGCCAAGAGTCGATAGCCAGCGGGAGGTCGAATGAGCAGTTCTTC.

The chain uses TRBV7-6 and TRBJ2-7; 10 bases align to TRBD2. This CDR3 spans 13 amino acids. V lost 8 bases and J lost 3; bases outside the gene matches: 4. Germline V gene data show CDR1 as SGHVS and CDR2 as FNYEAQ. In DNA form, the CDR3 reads TGTGCCAGCTCGGAGCGGGAGGGCTACGAGCAGTACTTC. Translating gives CASSEREGYEQYF.